The present TCR beta chain was sequenced within a study of T cell changes during pregnancy in multiple sclerosis (dated by TCRdb to between 2019 and 2020). For the study in its entirety: Changes in the T cell repertoire over the course of pregnancy were examined in this study in women with multiple sclerosis.

V is cut by 5 bases and J by 1 base, and the space between the germline ends is 19 bases. CDR1 and CDR2, looked up from the germline V gene (reference sequence), are MNHEY and SMNVEV. The CDR3 goes from the cysteine to the phenylalanine over 17 residues. Only the CDR3 DNA stays, 51 bases, in frame from base 1. Receptors were amplified or captured by the immunoSEQ multiplex PCR assay. TCRdb provides this immuneACCESS table in a form limited to in-frame rearrangements. Some clones are lacking; in checked studies, under half of them reflect an unresolved V gene, and why the rest are absent is not known. A total of tens of thousands of clones appear in this sample, 92% of them only once. In total, the top ten clones hold around 3.3% of the sample. Remarks on this clone: What antigen it recognizes has not been identified. The record has no base qualities; no much larger clone is one base away.

Recombination joined TRBV27 with TRBJ2-3; 6 matching bases give a weak D call of TRBD2. This sequence was found in a female donor in good health, enrolled as a control in a pregnancy study. This specimen was CD8+ T cells from peripheral blood mononuclear cells, taken in the third trimester of pregnancy. The DNA reads TGTGCCAGCAGTACCCATCCCTCGGGGGTTCGCACAGATACGCAGTATTTT. This sequence encodes CASSTHPSGVRTDTQYF.